The 16 T cell receptor beta chains reported below all come from one sample, sequenced in a study of T-cell reconstitution after alpha-beta-depleted transplantation in children. During its preparation, the TCRbeta library received unique molecular identifiers. Using its own MiXCR run on the PCR reads, TCRdb lists one record per CDR3 protein. The top ten hold 43% of the sample, which has hundreds of thousands of distinct CDR3 sequences, approximately 17% seen once. Sequenced material: PBMCs, mostly from graft donor cells, taken 360 days after TCRalphabeta/CD19-depleted stem cell transplant. The receptors here all came from a male patient aged 2-15 years who had a stem cell transplant for acute lymphoblastic leukemia, so the T cells may come from the graft donor.

V usage is TRBV30 and J usage is TRBJ2-2, with D tentatively TRBD1 or TRBD2 (5 bases each). Trimming left V 2 bases short and J 2 bases short, with 12 bases between. This CDR3 is built from 15 residues. The germline CDR1 and CDR2 sequences are GTSNPN and SVGIG (reference sequence). The CDR3 here is CAWSHGADNTGELFF. The CDR3, as DNA: TGTGCCTGGAGTCACGGGGCAGACAACACCGGGGAGCTGTTTTTT.

The V gene is TRBV19, the J gene TRBJ1-5; no clear D gene. V lost 3 bases and J lost 8, with 8 bases in between. Germline loops: CDR1 LNHDA, CDR2 SQIVND (reference sequence). This CDR3 has 12 residues. CDR3 sequence: CASSMDPEPQHF. In nucleotides, the CDR3 is TGTGCCAGTAGTATGGACCCGGAGCCCCAGCATTTT.

This chain links TRBV18 with TRBJ1-2, with 8 positions matching TRBD1. J gave up 3 bases and V 3 bases, and 6 bases lay outside the gene matches. The CDR3 spans 15 residues. Germline V gene lookup returns CDR1 KGHSH and CDR2 LQKENI. CDR3 bases: TGTGCCAGCTCACCCCCCGGGACAGGAGACTATGGCTACACCTTC. It specifies CASSPPGTGDYGYTF.

The sample holds a few counts of this clonotype. The V and J genes are TRBV10-3 and TRBJ1-2; no firm D call. V lost 10 bases and J lost 4, with 16 bases in between. Germline values: CDR1 ENHRY, CDR2 SYGVKD. The CDR3 spans 13 residues. CDR3 sequence: CATTGESTYGYTF. The CDR3 DNA reads TGTGCCACCACGGGAGAGTCGACCTATGGCTACACCTTC.

The table lists this clonotype with many counts. V gene TRBV9 combines with J gene TRBJ2-7, with TRBD1 identical over 8 bases. Germline V gives CDR1 SGDLS, CDR2 YYNGEE. The length of the CDR3 is 12 residues. J lost 1 base, V lost 7 bases, and 1 base had no gene match. CDR3 bases: TGTGCCAGCGACAGGGGTTCCTACGAGCAGTACTTC. Protein sequence: CASDRGSYEQYF.

The V call is TRBV29-1, the J call TRBJ2-7; D is perhaps TRBD1 or TRBD2 (5 bases each). Trimming pared 4 bases from V and 0 bases from J, leaving 10 bases between. The CDR3 spans 13 residues. CDR1 is SQVTM and CDR2 is ANQGSEA in the germline V gene. DNA for the CDR3: TGCAGCGTTGCGGGGCCCCTCTCCTACGAGCAGTACTTC. This codes for CSVAGPLSYEQYF.

The chain recombines TRBV4-3 with TRBJ2-1; D is unresolved. The CDR3 consists of 19 residues. Germline lookup yields CDR1 LGHNA and CDR2 YSLEER. V lost 0 bases, J lost 3 bases, and 21 bases lay in between. Here the CDR3 reads CASSQDHRSVLHYYNEQFF. In nucleotides, the CDR3 is TGCGCCAGCAGCCAAGATCATCGGAGCGTTCTACACTACTACAATGAGCAGTTCTTC.

This clonotype appeared a few times. This chain connects TRBV18 to TRBJ1-4; D unresolved. CDR3 size: 13 residues. Trimming shortened V by 5 bases and J by 8 bases, and 12 bases separated the two germline ends. Germline loops: CDR1 KGHSH, CDR2 LQKENI. In DNA, the CDR3 is TGTGCCAGCTCAGGGATCGTGGAGGAAAAACTGTTTTTT. This translates into CASSGIVEEKLFF.

The rearrangement joins TRBV12-3 or TRBV12-4 to TRBJ2-5; the match to TRBD1 covers 7 bases. CDR3 size: 15 residues. Losses at the gene ends were 5 bases for V and 0 bases for J; bases not matched to a gene: 6. CDR3 DNA: TGTGCCAGCAGTCCTCCGGACAGGCACCAAGAGACCCAGTACTTC. It translates to CASSPPDRHQETQYF.

V usage is TRBV5-1 and J usage is TRBJ1-1, with D possibly matching TRBD1 (5 bases). Germline V gives CDR1 SGHRS, CDR2 YFSETQ. The V and J ends lost 0 bases and 11 bases respectively, with 17 bases between them. The CDR3 totals 14 residues. The CDR3 nucleotides read TGCGCCAGCAGCTTGGCTGTCGGGGGGAAGGGGGCTTTCTTT. Translated: CASSLAVGGKGAFF.

This clonotype has a handful of counts. V is TRBV5-1 and J is TRBJ2-7, with D possibly TRBD2 on 5 matching bases. CDR1 and CDR2 (germline): SGHRS, YFSETQ. The CDR3 sequence is 14 residues long. V was trimmed by 4 bases and J by 7 bases, leaving 18 bases between them. CDR3 amino acids: CASSLGIPAGEQYF. The CDR3, as DNA: TGCGCCAGCAGCCTCGGGATCCCGGCTGGGGAGCAGTACTTC.

The genes are TRBV28 and TRBJ2-4, with D perhaps matching TRBD2 (7 bases). Trimming removed 7 bases at V and 7 bases at J, with 14 bases between. The CDR3 runs 13 residues. Germline V gene data show CDR1 as MDHEN and CDR2 as SYDVKM. For the CDR3, the DNA is TGTGCCAGCACCATACAGGGAGGGAACATTCAGTACTTC. This sequence encodes CASTIQGGNIQYF.

The sample holds a few counts of this clonotype. V gene TRBV28 combines with J gene TRBJ1-6; D is undetermined. This CDR3 spans 16 amino acids. Trimming shortened V by 4 bases and J by 10 bases, and 20 bases separated the two germline ends. The germline V gene encodes CDR1 MDHEN and CDR2 SYDVKM. Here the CDR3 DNA reads TGTGCCAGCAGTTCCCTTCACCCCGGGGATCGCTCACCCCTCCACTTT. It translates to CASSSLHPGDRSPLHF.

This clonotype was recorded many times. The gene calls are TRBV15 and TRBJ2-2; either TRBD1 or TRBD2 may supply D (5 bases each). This CDR3 is 16 amino acids long. V shed 1 base and J shed 9 bases, with 18 bases lying between them. In germline, CDR1 is LNHNV, CDR2 YYDKDF (reference sequence). CDR3 nucleotides: TGTGCCACCAGCAGAGGGGACGGACGGACTTTAAGGGAGCTGTTTTTT. This gives the protein CATSRGDGRTLRELFF.

This clonotype was detected ten times or more. The genes are TRBV15 and TRBJ2-5, with D possibly being TRBD2 (5 bases). The CDR3 has 17 amino acids. The germline V gene has CDR1 LNHNV and CDR2 YYDKDF (reference sequence). Trimming removed 0 bases at V and 4 bases at J, with 18 bases between. In DNA form, the CDR3 reads TGTGCCACCAGCAGAGATTGGGCTAGCACTCGGTCAGAGACCCAGTACTTC. This translates into CATSRDWASTRSETQYF.

The rearrangement uses TRBV9 and TRBJ1-2, with D possibly TRBD1 on 5 matching bases. The germline CDR1 and CDR2 sequences are SGDLS and YYNGEE. This CDR3 contains 16 residues. V shed 0 bases and J shed 0 bases, with 12 bases lying between them. The CDR3 loop is CASSVDGGTPNYGYTF. The CDR3 DNA reads TGTGCCAGCAGCGTAGATGGGGGTACACCTAACTATGGCTACACCTTC.